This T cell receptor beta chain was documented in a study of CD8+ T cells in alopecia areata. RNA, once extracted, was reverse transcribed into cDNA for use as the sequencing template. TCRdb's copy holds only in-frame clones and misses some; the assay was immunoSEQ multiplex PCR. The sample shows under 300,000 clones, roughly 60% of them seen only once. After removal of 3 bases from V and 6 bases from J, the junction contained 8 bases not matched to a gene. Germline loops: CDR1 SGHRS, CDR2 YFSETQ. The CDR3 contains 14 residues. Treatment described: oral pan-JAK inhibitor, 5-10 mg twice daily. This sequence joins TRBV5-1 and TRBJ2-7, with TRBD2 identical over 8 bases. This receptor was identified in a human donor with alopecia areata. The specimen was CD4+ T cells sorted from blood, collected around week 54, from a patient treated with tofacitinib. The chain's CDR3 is CASSSGHGRGEQYF. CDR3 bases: TGCGCCAGCAGCTCCGGCCACGGGAGGGGCGAGCAGTACTTC. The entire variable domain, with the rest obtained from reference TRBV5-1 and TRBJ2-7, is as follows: KAGVTQTPRYLIKTRGQQVTLSCSPISGHRSVSWYQQTPGQGLQFLFEYFSETQRNKGNFPGRFSGRQFSNSRSEMNVSTLELGDSALYLCASSSGHGRGEQYFGPGTRLTVT.